The clone carrying this T cell receptor (beta chain) appeared a few times. Antigen: not known. The record originates from a study of blood T cells in healthy people across ages. Study observations and caveats: Both naive CD4+ cell counts and diversity were greater in long-lived donors than in aged donors.

The CDR3 is made up of 14 amino acids. Per the germline V gene, CDR1 is LGHDT and CDR2 is YNNKEL (reference sequence). Unmatched junction bases numbered 10, after V lost 10 bases and J lost 1 base. A J-beta primer mix and a sample-barcoded 5' primer were used in a second PCR of roughly 6 to 11 cycles. TCRdb re-analysed the 5' RACE reads in MiXCR, keeping a single row per CDR3 protein. The data contain about 560,000 distinct CDR3 sequences, roughly a quarter of them singletons. These data are also associated with another study on T cells of mothers and their children. That paper adds: Per child, approximately 2.9 million TCR beta CDR3 reads were obtained, against over 8.5 million per mother.

This rearrangement joins TRBV3-1 to TRBJ2-7; 7 nucleotides line up with TRBD2. The clonotype originates from a boy under 10 years old in good health. Sequenced sample: blood. This CDR3 is CAISRGVGSYEQYF. CDR3 nucleotide sequence: TGTGCCATCTCTCGGGGGGTAGGTTCCTACGAGCAGTACTTC.